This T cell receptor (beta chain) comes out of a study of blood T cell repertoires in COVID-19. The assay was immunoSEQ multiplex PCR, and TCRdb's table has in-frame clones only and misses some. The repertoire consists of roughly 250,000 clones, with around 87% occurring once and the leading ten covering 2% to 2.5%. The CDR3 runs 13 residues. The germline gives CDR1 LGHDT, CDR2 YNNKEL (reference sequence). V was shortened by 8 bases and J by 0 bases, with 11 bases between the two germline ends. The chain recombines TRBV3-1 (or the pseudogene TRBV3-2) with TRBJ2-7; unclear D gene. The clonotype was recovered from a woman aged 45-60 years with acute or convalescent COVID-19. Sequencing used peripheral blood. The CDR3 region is CASENLSSYEQYF. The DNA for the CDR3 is TGTGCCAGCGAGAACTTAAGCTCCTACGAGCAGTACTTC.